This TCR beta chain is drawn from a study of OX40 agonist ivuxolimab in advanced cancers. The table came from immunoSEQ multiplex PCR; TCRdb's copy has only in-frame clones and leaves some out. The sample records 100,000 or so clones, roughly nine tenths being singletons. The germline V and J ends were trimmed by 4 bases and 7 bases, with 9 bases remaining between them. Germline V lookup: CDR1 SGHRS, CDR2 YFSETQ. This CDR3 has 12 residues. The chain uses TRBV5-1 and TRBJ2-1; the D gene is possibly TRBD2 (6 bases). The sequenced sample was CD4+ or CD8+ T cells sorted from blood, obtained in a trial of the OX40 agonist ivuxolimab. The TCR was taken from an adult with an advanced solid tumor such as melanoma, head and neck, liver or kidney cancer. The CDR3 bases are TGCGCCAGCAGCCCGACTAGAAATGAGCAGTTCTTC. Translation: CASSPTRNEQFF. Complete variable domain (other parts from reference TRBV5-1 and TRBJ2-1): KAGVTQTPRYLIKTRGQQVTLSCSPISGHRSVSWYQQTPGQGLQFLFEYFSETQRNKGNFPGRFSGRQFSNSRSEMNVSTLELGDSALYLCASSPTRNEQFFGPGTRLTVL.